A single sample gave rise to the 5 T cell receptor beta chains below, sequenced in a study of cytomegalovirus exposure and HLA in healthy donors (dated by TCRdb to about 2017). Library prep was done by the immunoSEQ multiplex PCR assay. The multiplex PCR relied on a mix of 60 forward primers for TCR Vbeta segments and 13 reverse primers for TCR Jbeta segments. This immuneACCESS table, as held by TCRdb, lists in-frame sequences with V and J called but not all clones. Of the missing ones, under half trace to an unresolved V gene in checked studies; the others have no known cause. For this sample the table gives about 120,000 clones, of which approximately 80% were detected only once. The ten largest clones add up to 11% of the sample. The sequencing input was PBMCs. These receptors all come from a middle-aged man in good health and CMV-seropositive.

CDR3 region: CASSGGQGRYGYTF. The CDR3 DNA reads TGTGCCAGCAGTGGTGGACAGGGACGCTATGGCTACACCTTC. The chain uses TRBV28 and TRBJ1-2, with 8 bases identical to TRBD1. V gave up 5 bases and J gave up 4 bases; unmatched junction bases: 6. Germline CDR1 MDHEN, CDR2 SYDVKM. The CDR3 runs to 14 residues.

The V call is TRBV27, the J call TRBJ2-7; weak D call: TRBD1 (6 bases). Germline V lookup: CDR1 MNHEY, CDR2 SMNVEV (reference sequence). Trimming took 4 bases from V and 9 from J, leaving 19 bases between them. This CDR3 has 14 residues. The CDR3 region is CASSSPGHTLGQYF. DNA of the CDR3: TGTGCCAGCAGTTCCCCGGGACACACCTTAGGGCAGTACTTC.

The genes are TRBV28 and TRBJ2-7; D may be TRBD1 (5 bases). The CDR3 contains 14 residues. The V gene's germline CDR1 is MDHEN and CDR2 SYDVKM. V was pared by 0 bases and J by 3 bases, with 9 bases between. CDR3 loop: CASSLWGPDYEQYF. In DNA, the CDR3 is TGTGCCAGCAGTTTATGGGGGCCCGACTACGAGCAGTACTTC.

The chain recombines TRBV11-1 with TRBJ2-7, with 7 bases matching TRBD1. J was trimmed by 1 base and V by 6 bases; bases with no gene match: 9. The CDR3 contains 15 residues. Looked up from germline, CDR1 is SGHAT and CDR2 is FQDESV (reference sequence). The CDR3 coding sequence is TGTGCCAGCAGTCGCGACAGGGCGGAATCCTACGAGCAGTACTTC. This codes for CASSRDRAESYEQYF.

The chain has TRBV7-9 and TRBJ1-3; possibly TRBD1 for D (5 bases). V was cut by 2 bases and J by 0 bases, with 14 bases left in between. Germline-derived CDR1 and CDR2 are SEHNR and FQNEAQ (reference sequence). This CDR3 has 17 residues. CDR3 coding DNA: TGTGCCAGCAGCTTATTGAAAAGAGGACACTCTGGAAACACCATATATTTT. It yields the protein CASSLLKRGHSGNTIYF. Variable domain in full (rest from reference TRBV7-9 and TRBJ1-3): DTGVSQNPRHKITKRGQNVTFRCDPISEHNRLYWYRQTLGQGPEFLTYFQNEAQLEKSRLLSDRFSAERPKGSFSTLEIQRTEQGDSAMYLCASSLLKRGHSGNTIYFGEGSWLTVV.